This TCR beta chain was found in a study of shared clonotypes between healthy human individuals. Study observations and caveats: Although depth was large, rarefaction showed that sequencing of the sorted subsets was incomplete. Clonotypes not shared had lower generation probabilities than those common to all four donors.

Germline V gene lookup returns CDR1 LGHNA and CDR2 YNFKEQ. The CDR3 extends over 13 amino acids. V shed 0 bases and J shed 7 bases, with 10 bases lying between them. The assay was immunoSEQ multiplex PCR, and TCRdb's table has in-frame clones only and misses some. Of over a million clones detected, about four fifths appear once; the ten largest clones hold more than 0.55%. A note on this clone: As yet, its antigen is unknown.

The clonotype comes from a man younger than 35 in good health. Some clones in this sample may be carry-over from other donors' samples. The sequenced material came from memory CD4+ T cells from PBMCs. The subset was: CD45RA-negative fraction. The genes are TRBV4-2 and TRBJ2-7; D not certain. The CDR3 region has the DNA TGTGCCAGCAGCCAAGATGAGATCCGGGAGCAGTACTTC. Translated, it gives CASSQDEIREQYF.